These 29 T cell receptor beta chains came from one sample sequenced in a study of T cells in Graves' hyperthyroidism and ophthalmopathy (dated by TCRdb to about 2019). Libraries were made using multiplex PCR. Sequencing relied on an Illumina HiSeq 2000. The TCR beta CDR3 regions were amplified from the RNA transcripts. For the first round of RT-PCR on the TCR CDR3, the HTBI primer set was used together with the Qiagen OneStep RT-PCR kit. The public reads were run again by TCRdb, first through fastp at Q25 and then through MiXCR, and only productive beta chains were kept. Each entry merges the rows of one CDR3 protein and shows their most common DNA and genes. The sample contains hundreds of thousands of distinct CDR3 sequences, around 15% of them found a single time. The top ten constitute roughly a tenth of the sample. Sequencing was done on a sample of blood. These TCRs come from a woman in her late teens or twenties with Graves' hyperthyroidism.

This clonotype was seen more than once but under ten times. This chain joins TRBV11-1 and TRBJ1-2; 7 nucleotides agree with TRBD1. Per germline, CDR1 SGHAT and CDR2 FQDESV (reference sequence). Trimming at V came to 5 bases and at J to 6 bases, leaving 6 bases not matched to a gene. There are 13 residues in the CDR3. The CDR3 nucleotides are TGTGCCAGCAGCAAACCCGGGACAGATGGCTACACCTTC. Translating gives CASSKPGTDGYTF.

To note about this clonotype: Since a much larger clone is just one base distant, this may be a read error. The chain links TRBV7-3 to TRBJ2-7; D uncertain. The CDR3 contains 14 residues. The germline V gene has CDR1 SGHTA and CDR2 FQGTGA. V dropped 2 bases and J dropped 0 bases, with 8 bases sitting between them. The CDR3 DNA reads TGTGCCAGCAGCTTAGTTCCTAGCTCCTACGAGCAGTACTTC. This gives the protein CASSLVPSSYEQYF.

This clonotype was counted only a few times. V usage is TRBV7-9 and J usage is TRBJ2-7, with D perhaps matching TRBD1 or TRBD2 (5 bases each). CDR1 is SEHNR, CDR2 FQNEAQ, per germline (reference sequence). The CDR3 runs 13 residues. V shed 1 base and J shed 6 bases, with 10 bases lying between them. For the CDR3, the DNA is TGTGCCAGCAGCTTAGTGACGGGGCGCGAGCAGTACTTC. Its protein product is CASSLVTGREQYF.

This clonotype has a count of ten or more. This chain connects TRBV20-1 to TRBJ2-7; either TRBD1 or TRBD2 may supply D (6 bases each). Germline CDR1 reads DFQATT; CDR2 reads SNEGSKA (reference sequence). The CDR3 contains 15 residues. The V end was cut by 6 bases, the J end by 3 bases, with 21 bases between. Written as DNA, the CDR3 is TGCAGTGCAGTCGCCACAGGGCGGAGGGACTACGAGCAGTACTTC. It specifies CSAVATGRRDYEQYF.

This clonotype was seen more than once but under ten times. The chain is built from TRBV15 and TRBJ2-3, with 7 bases aligning to TRBD2. Trimming took 5 bases from V and 1 from J; bases not matched to a gene: 9. The CDR3 totals 16 residues. Per germline, CDR1 LNHNV and CDR2 YYDKDF (reference sequence). CDR3 coding DNA: TGTGCCACCAGCTTGGGGGGGGGGGTCGGCACAGATACGCAGTATTTT. Its translation: CATSLGGGVGTDTQYF.

This clonotype was recorded many times. This sequence joins TRBV6-2 or TRBV6-3 and TRBJ2-1; 9 bases are a match to TRBD1. The germline CDR1 and CDR2 sequences are MNHEY and SVGEGT. This CDR3 is built from 14 residues. The junction had 9 bases not matched to a gene; V was cut back by 8 bases and J by 7 bases. CDR3 protein: CASGIGTGWNEQFF. DNA of the CDR3: TGTGCCAGCGGAATCGGGACAGGGTGGAATGAGCAGTTCTTC.

At least ten counts were recorded for this clonotype. The CDR3 DNA reads TGTGCCAGCAGTAACCGTCGGACAGGGGTGGCAGATACGCAGTATTTT. This translates into CASSNRRTGVADTQYF. This chain connects TRBV28 to TRBJ2-3, with 9 bases that match TRBD1. V dropped 5 bases and J dropped 4; count of bases not matched to a gene: 10. Germline assignment: CDR1 MDHEN and CDR2 SYDVKM. The CDR3 extends over 16 amino acids.

This clonotype was counted ten times or more. The V gene is TRBV11-3, the J gene TRBJ1-4, with D perhaps TRBD1 (5 bases). Looked up from germline, CDR1 is SGHNT and CDR2 is YENEEA. V dropped 3 bases and J dropped 0 bases, with 8 bases sitting between them. This CDR3 has 15 residues. The CDR3 sequence is CASSLGEATNEKLFF. As DNA, the CDR3 is TGTGCCAGCAGCTTGGGGGAAGCAACTAATGAAAAACTGTTTTTT.

In this sample, this clonotype turned up many times. This sequence joins TRBV20-1 and TRBJ2-7; TRBD2 matches at 9 bases. The CDR3 has 13 residues. The germline gives CDR1 DFQATT, CDR2 SNEGSKA (reference sequence). Unmatched junction bases numbered 6, after V lost 3 bases and J lost 6 bases. CDR3 coding DNA: TGCAGTGCTAGGCCCCGGCGGGAGGGCGAGCAGTACTTC. It codes for CSARPRREGEQYF.

This clonotype has only a few counts. The J gene is TRBJ2-7, the V gene TRBV4-1; maybe TRBD2 (6 bases). Germline V gene data show CDR1 as MGHRA and CDR2 as YSYEKL. CDR3 size: 17 residues. V was trimmed by 4 bases and J by 2 bases, leaving 21 bases between them. CDR3 in amino acids: CASSRGFGSDVAYEQYF. CDR3 DNA sequence: TGCGCCAGCAGCCGGGGGTTCGGGAGTGACGTCGCCTACGAGCAGTACTTC.

The rearrangement uses TRBV4-1 and TRBJ2-7, with 9 bases aligning to TRBD1. The CDR3 contains 16 residues. Germline-derived CDR1 and CDR2 are MGHRA and YSYEKL. The ends lost 1 base at V and 5 bases at J; junction bases unmatched: 9. CDR3 residues: CASSQVRTGGKDEQYF. As DNA, the CDR3 is TGCGCCAGCAGCCAAGTCAGAACAGGGGGCAAGGACGAGCAGTACTTC.

A few counts support this clonotype. The V and J genes are TRBV6-5 and TRBJ2-2, with 11 nucleotides matching TRBD2. Germline trimming cut 4 bases from V and 2 bases from J; bases unmatched to any gene: 3. CDR1 is MNHEY, CDR2 SVGAGI, per germline. The CDR3 spans 16 residues. The CDR3 protein is CASSLAGGINTGELFF. CDR3 in DNA: TGTGCCAGCAGTTTAGCGGGAGGGATAAACACCGGGGAGCTGTTTTTT.

The chain recombines TRBV14 with TRBJ1-2, with 7 bases lining up with TRBD1. The germline gives CDR1 SGHDN, CDR2 FVKESK. The V gene end was trimmed by 1 base and the J gene end by 3 bases; junction bases not matched to a gene: 11. CDR3 length: 17 residues. CDR3 protein: CASSQVSDRVKDYGYTF. The CDR3 nucleotides are TGTGCCAGCAGCCAAGTCAGTGACAGGGTGAAGGACTATGGCTACACCTTC. Based on the CDR3 plus reference TRBV14 and TRBJ1-2, the full variable domain is EAGVTQFPSHSVIEKGQTVTLRCDPISGHDNLYWYRRVMGKEIKFLLHFVKESKQDESGMPNNRFLAERTGGTYSTLKVQPAELEDSGVYFCASSQVSDRVKDYGYTFGSGTRLTVV.

This clonotype was counted between two and nine times. The chain links TRBV5-1 to TRBJ2-3; 7 bases match TRBD2. There are 15 residues in the CDR3. Germline V lookup: CDR1 SGHRS, CDR2 YFSETQ. The V and J ends lost 4 bases and 8 bases, in that order; junction bases with no gene match: 13. CDR3 in amino acids: CASSVASGPTRTQYF. The CDR3 DNA reads as TGCGCCAGCAGCGTCGCTAGCGGCCCAACGCGTACGCAGTATTTT.

The rearrangement uses TRBV9 and TRBJ2-4; 7 positions agree with TRBD2. The V segment lost 4 bases and the J segment 0 bases; nucleotides outside the gene matches: 10. This CDR3 comprises 17 residues. Germline values: CDR1 SGDLS, CDR2 YYNGEE. The CDR3 DNA follows: TGTGCCAGCAGCCCTCCGAGGAGCGGGGCAGCCAAAAACATTCAGTACTTC. This translates into CASSPPRSGAAKNIQYF.

This chain connects TRBV4-1 to TRBJ1-3; the match to TRBD1 covers 8 bases. The length of the CDR3 is 21 residues. Per germline, CDR1 MGHRA and CDR2 YSYEKL. V lost 5 bases to trimming and J lost 1 base; unmatched junction nucleotides: 22. The CDR3 protein is CASSKGGLIGTGGRSGNTIYF. The CDR3 DNA reads TGCGCCAGCAGCAAGGGGGGGCTAATTGGGACAGGTGGACGGTCTGGAAACACCATATATTTT.

This clonotype was seen more than once but under ten times. This chain joins TRBV27 and TRBJ2-7; a possible D gene is TRBD1 (6 bases). The germline gives CDR1 MNHEY, CDR2 SMNVEV (reference sequence). This CDR3 region has 15 residues. V lost 4 bases to trimming and J lost 2 bases, with 15 bases between them. In nucleotides, the CDR3 is TGTGCCAGCAGTTGGGGGCCTGCGGGTGCCTACGAGCAGTACTTC. Encoded protein: CASSWGPAGAYEQYF.

This clonotype was picked up many times. V gene TRBV6-2 or TRBV6-3 combines with J gene TRBJ1-5; D unresolved. The germline CDR1 and CDR2 sequences are MNHEY and SVGEGT. V shed 0 bases and J shed 7 bases, with 7 bases lying between them. The CDR3 is 13 residues long. CDR3 residues: CASSYSSFQPQHF. The CDR3 DNA sequence: TGTGCCAGCAGTTACTCGAGTTTCCAGCCCCAGCATTTT.

This clonotype has at least ten counts. The chain links TRBV30 to TRBJ1-2; D might be TRBD1 (6 bases). The germline gives CDR1 GTSNPN, CDR2 SVGIG (reference sequence). Trimming removed 0 bases from V and 5 bases from J, with 10 bases in between. This CDR3 has 13 amino acids. The CDR3 spells CAWSVTGIYGYTF. CDR3 bases: TGTGCCTGGAGTGTTACAGGGATATATGGCTACACCTTC.

This clonotype was seen a handful of times. CDR3 region: CASRLPGAYNEQFF. The CDR3 bases are TGTGCCAGCAGGCTCCCCGGGGCCTACAATGAGCAGTTCTTC. The rearrangement links TRBV6-1 to TRBJ2-1, with TRBD2 as a possible D gene (5 bases). The CDR3 is made up of 14 amino acids. V was cut by 6 bases and J by 2 bases, with 11 bases left in between. CDR1 and CDR2 from the germline V gene are MNHNS and SASEGT.

This clonotype has at least ten counts. The J gene is TRBJ2-1, the V gene TRBV20-1, with D possibly matching TRBD2 (5 bases). Deletions cut 8 bases from V and 3 bases from J, with 20 bases between. This CDR3 comprises 15 residues. Germline V gene sequence: CDR1 DFQATT, CDR2 SNEGSKA (reference sequence). This CDR3 is CSTTPASGVYNEQFF. CDR3 DNA sequence: TGCAGTACAACCCCGGCCAGCGGAGTCTACAATGAGCAGTTCTTC.

In its sample, this clonotype was seen a few times. The chain has TRBV25-1 and TRBJ2-5; 10 bases map to TRBD1. The germline V gene encodes CDR1 MGHDK and CDR2 SYGVNS. V gave up 0 bases and J gave up 4 bases; unmatched junction bases: 8. The CDR3 totals 17 residues. The CDR3 DNA reads as TGTGCCAGCAGTGAATATGCCCCACGGACAGGGGGAGAGACCCAGTACTTC. Encoded protein: CASSEYAPRTGGETQYF.

The chain is built from TRBV10-1 and TRBJ2-2; 7 positions agree with TRBD2. Germline V gene sequence: CDR1 WNHNN, CDR2 SYGVQD (reference sequence). The ends lost 8 bases at V and 2 bases at J; junction bases unmatched: 5. The CDR3 consists of 14 residues. The CDR3 protein is CASQGTTNTGELFF. The DNA of the CDR3 is TGCGCCAGCCAAGGGACTACCAACACCGGGGAGCTGTTTTTT.

This clonotype occurred many times. The chain couples TRBV4-3 to TRBJ2-1, with D possibly being TRBD1 (5 bases). Germline CDR1 is LGHNA and CDR2 is YSLEER. Trimming stripped 4 bases from V and 4 bases from J, with 14 bases between. This CDR3 has 15 residues. The CDR3 DNA reads TGCGCCAGCAGCCCTGACAGAAGAAAATACAATGAGCAGTTCTTC. Its protein product is CASSPDRRKYNEQFF.

The V and J genes are TRBV12-3 or TRBV12-4 and TRBJ2-5, with 10 bases lining up with TRBD1. The J segment lost 5 bases and the V segment lost 7 bases, leaving 7 bases of the junction unmatched. This CDR3 has 14 residues. DNA for the CDR3: TGTGCCAGCACCACAGACAGGGGGCCGGAGACCCAGTACTTC. It codes for CASTTDRGPETQYF.

This clonotype was seen at least ten times. This chain connects TRBV2 to TRBJ2-3; D possibly corresponds to TRBD1 (5 bases). The CDR3 is made up of 15 amino acids. Deletions cut 0 bases from V and 3 bases from J, with 10 bases between. Looked up from germline, CDR1 is SNHLY and CDR2 is FYNNEI. The CDR3 spells CASSEAPTETDTQYF. The CDR3 DNA reads TGTGCCAGCAGTGAAGCTCCGACAGAAACAGATACGCAGTATTTT.

Ten or more counts support this clonotype. J is TRBJ1-1 and V is TRBV12-3 or TRBV12-4; 7 nucleotides line up with TRBD1. CDR3 length equals 14 residues. V dropped 7 bases and J dropped 1; count of bases not matched to a gene: 6. CDR3 sequence (DNA): TGTGCCAGCACCTTAAGGACAGGGAACACTGAAGCTTTCTTT. It codes for CASTLRTGNTEAFF.

The table lists this clonotype with many counts. V is TRBV20-1 and J is TRBJ1-2; weak D call: TRBD1 (6 bases). Trimming removed 5 bases at V and 8 bases at J, with 21 bases between. This CDR3 is built from 14 residues. The V gene's germline CDR1 is DFQATT and CDR2 SNEGSKA (reference sequence). CDR3 protein: CSAASLQGNKGYTF. The CDR3 DNA is TGCAGTGCTGCCAGTCTGCAGGGGAATAAGGGCTACACCTTC.

This clonotype has ten or more counts. This chain joins TRBV3-1 and TRBJ1-5, with D maybe TRBD1 (6 bases). CDR1 is LGHDT, CDR2 YNNKEL, per germline (reference sequence). This CDR3 contains 16 residues. Trimming removed 1 base at V and 6 bases at J, with 16 bases between. CDR3 bases: TGTGCCAGCAGCCAAGGTCACAGGGACAAATTTCAGCCCCAGCATTTT. Protein sequence: CASSQGHRDKFQPQHF. Using reference TRBV3-1 and TRBJ1-5 for the parts outside the CDR3, the full variable domain is DTAVSQTPKYLVTQMGNDKSIKCEQNLGHDTMYWYKQDSKKFLKIMFSYNNKELIINETVPNRFSPKSPDKAHLNLHINSLELGDSAVYFCASSQGHRDKFQPQHFGDGTRLSIL.